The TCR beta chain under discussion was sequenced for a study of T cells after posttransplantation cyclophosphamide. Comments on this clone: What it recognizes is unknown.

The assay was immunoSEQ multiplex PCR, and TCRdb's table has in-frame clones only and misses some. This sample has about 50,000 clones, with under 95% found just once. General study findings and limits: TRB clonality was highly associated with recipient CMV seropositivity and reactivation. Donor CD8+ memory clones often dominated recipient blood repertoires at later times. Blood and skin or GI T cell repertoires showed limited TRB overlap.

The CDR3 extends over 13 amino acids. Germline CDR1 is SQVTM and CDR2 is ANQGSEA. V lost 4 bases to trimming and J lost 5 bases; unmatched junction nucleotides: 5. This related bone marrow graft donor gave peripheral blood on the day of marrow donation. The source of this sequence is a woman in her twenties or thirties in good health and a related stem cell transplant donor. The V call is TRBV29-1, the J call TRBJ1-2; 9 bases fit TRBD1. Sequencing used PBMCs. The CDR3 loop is CSVGDREGYGYTF. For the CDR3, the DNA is TGCAGCGTTGGGGACAGGGAGGGGTATGGCTACACCTTC. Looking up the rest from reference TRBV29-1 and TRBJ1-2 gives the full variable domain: SAVISQKPSRDICQRGTSLTIQCQVDSQVTMMFWYRQQPGQSLTLIATANQGSEATYESGFVIDKFPISRPNLTFSTLTVSNMSPEDSSIYLCSVGDREGYGYTFGSGTRLTVV.